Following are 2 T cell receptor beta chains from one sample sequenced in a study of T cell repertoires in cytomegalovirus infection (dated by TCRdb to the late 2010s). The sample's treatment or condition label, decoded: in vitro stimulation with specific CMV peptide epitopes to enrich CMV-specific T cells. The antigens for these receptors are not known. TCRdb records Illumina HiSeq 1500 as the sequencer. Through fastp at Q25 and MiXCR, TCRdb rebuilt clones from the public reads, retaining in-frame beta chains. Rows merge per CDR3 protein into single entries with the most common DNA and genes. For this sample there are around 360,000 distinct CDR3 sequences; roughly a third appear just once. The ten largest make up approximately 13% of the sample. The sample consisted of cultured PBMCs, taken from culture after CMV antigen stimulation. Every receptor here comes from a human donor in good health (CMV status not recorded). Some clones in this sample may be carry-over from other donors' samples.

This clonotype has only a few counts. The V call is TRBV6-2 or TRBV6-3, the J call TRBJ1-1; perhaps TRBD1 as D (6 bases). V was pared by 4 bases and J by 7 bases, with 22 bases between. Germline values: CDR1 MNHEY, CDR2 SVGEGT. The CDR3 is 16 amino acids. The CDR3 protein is CASSSALQGYRVEAFF. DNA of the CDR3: TGTGCCAGCAGTTCCGCACTCCAGGGGTACAGGGTTGAAGCTTTCTTT.

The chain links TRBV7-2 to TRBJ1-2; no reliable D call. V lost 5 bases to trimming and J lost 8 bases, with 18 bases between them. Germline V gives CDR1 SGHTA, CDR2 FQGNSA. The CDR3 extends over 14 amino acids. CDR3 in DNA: TGTGCCAGCAGCCGGAGTAGTGGGGATTTGGGCTACACCTTC. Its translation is CASSRSSGDLGYTF.